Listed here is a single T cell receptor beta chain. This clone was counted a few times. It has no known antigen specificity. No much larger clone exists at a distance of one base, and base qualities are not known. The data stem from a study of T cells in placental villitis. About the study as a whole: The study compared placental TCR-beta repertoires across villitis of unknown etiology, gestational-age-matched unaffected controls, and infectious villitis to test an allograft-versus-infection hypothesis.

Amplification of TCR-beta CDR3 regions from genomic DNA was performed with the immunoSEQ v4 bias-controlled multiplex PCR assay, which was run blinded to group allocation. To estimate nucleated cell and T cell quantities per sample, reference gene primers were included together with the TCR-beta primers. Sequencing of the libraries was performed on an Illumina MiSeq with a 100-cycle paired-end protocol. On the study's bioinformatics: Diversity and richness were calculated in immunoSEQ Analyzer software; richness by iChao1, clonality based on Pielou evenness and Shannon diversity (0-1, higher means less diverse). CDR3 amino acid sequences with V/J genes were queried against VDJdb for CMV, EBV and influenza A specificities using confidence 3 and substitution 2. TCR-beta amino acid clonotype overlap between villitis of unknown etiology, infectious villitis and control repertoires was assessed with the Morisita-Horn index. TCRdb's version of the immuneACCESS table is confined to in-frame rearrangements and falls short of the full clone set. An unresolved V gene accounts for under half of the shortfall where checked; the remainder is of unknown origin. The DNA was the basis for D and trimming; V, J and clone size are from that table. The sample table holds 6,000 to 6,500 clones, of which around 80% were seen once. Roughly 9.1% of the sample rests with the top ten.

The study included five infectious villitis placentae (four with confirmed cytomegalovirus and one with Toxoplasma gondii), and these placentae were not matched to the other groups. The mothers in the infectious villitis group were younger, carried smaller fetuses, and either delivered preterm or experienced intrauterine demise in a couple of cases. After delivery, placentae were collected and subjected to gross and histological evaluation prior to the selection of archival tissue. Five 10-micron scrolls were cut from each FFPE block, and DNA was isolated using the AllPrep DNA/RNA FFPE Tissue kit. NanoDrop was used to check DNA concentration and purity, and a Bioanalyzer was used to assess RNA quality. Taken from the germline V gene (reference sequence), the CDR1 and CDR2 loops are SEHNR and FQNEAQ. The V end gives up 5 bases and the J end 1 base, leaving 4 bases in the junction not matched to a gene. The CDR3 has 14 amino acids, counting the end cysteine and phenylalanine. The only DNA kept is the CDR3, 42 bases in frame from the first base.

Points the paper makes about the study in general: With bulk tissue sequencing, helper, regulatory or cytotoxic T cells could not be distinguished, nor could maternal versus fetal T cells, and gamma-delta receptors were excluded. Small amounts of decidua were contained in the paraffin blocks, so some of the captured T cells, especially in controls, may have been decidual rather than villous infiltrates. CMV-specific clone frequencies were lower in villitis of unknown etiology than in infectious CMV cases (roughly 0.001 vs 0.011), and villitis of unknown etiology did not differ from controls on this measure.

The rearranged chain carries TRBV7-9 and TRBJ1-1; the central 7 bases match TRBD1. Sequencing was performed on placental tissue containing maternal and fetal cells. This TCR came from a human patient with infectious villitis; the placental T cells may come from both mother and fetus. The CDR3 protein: CASSIDRANTEAFF. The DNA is TGTGCCAGCAGCATCGACAGGGCGAACACTGAAGCTTTCTTT.